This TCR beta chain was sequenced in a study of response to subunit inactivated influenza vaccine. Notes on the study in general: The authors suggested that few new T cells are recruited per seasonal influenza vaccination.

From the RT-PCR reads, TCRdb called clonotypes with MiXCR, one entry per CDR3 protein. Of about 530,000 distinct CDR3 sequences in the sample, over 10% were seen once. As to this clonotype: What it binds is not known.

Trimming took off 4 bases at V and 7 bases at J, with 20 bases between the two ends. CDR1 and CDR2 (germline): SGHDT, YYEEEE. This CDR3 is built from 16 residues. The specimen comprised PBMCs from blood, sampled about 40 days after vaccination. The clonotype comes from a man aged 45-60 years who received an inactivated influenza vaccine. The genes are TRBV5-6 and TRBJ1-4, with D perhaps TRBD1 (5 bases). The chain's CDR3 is CASSTRRGALGEKLFF. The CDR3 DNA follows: TGTGCCAGCAGCACACGTCGCGGGGCACTGGGTGAAAAACTGTTTTTT. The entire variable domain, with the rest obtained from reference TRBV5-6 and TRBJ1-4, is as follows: DAGVTQSPTHLIKTRGQQVTLRCSPKSGHDTVSWYQQALGQGPQFIFQYYEEEERQRGNFPDRFSGHQFPNYSSELNVNALLLGDSALYLCASSTRRGALGEKLFFGSGTQLSVL.